What follows is one TCR beta chain and its context. The data belong to a study of blood T cell repertoires in COVID-19. This CDR3 is built from 15 residues. Trimming shortened V by 6 bases and J by 7 bases, and 19 bases separated the two germline ends. The V gene's germline CDR1 is MNHEY and CDR2 SMNVEV (reference sequence). Produced via immunoSEQ multiplex PCR; TCRdb's table is partial and in-frame only. The sample records around 350,000 clones, around 90% being singletons. V is TRBV27 and J is TRBJ2-1; D gene uncertain. Sequenced: peripheral blood. The receptor comes from a human donor in a cohort sampled during active COVID-19. For the CDR3, the DNA is TGTGCCAGCAGCCCCGCGGCCACCCACGGGAATGAGCAGTTCTTC. This codes for CASSPAATHGNEQFF.